This T cell receptor (beta chain) was profiled in a study of shared T cell receptors in the human thymus. Assay used: immunoSEQ multiplex PCR; TCRdb lists only in-frame clones, some missing. The table records under 700,000 clones, about 84% of them present only once. The CDR3 totals 10 residues. The germline V gene has CDR1 DFQATT and CDR2 SNEGSKA (reference sequence). Trimming shortened V by 7 bases and J by 7 bases, and 10 bases separated the two germline ends. The sample was also linked to a second study, of human thymus T cells. That source notes: It was healthy Finnish infants having corrective surgery for congenital heart defects who were the donors. Surgeons resected thymus tissue during corrective heart surgery. Repertoires from thymus and blood appeared to show biased V and J gene usage. Related studies found that unrelated individuals share highly overlapping thymic repertoires.

The TCR was taken from a boy younger than two with a congenital heart defect. This chain links TRBV20-1 with TRBJ2-5, with D possibly TRBD2 on 6 matching bases. The sequenced sample was thymocytes. In DNA form, the CDR3 reads TGCAGTGTCCGGAGGGGGACCCAGTACTTC. Translated, it gives CSVRRGTQYF.